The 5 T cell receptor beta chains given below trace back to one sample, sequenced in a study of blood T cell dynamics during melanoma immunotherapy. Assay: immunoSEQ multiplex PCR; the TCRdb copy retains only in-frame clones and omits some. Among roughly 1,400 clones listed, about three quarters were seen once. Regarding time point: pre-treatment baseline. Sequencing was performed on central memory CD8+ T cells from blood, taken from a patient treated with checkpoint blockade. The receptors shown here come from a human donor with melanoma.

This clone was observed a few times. This CDR3 reads CATSTTLAVNEQFF. CDR3 DNA sequence: TGTGCCACCAGCACAACTCTAGCCGTCAATGAGCAGTTCTTC. The chain combines TRBV15 with TRBJ2-1, with TRBD2 as a possible D gene (5 bases). V was shortened by 4 bases and J by 6 bases, with 13 bases between the two germline ends. CDR1 is LNHNV and CDR2 is YYDKDF in the germline V gene (reference sequence). CDR3 length: 14 residues.

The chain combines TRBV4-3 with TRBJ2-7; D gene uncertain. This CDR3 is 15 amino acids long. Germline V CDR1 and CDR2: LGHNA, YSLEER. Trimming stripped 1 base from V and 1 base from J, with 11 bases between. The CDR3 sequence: CASSQGVDASYEQYF. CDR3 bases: TGCGCCAGCAGCCAAGGTGTGGACGCGTCCTACGAGCAGTACTTC.

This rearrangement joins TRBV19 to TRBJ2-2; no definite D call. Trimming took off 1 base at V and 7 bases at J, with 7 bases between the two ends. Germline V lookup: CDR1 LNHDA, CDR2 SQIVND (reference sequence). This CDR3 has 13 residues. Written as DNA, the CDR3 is TGTGCCAGTAGTATAGTGTATAACGGGGAGCTGTTTTTT. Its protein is CASSIVYNGELFF. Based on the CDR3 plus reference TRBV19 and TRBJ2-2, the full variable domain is DGGITQSPKYLFRKEGQNVTLSCEQNLNHDAMYWYRQDPGQGLRLIYYSQIVNDFQKGDIAEGYSVSREKKESFPLTVTSAQKNPTAFYLCASSIVYNGELFFGEGSRLTVL.

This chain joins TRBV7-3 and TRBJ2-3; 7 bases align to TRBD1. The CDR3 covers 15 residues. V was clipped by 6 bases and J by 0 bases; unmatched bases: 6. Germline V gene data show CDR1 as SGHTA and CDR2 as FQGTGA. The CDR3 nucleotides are TGTGCCAGCAGTTTCAACAGGGGTAGCACAGATACGCAGTATTTT. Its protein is CASSFNRGSTDTQYF.

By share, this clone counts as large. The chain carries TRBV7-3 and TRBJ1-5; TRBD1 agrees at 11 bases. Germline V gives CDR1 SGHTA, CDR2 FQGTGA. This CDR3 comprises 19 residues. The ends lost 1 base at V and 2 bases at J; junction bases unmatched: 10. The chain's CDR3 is CASSLSIGQGAFGNQPQHF. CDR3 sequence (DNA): TGTGCCAGCAGCTTAAGTATCGGACAGGGGGCTTTCGGCAATCAGCCCCAGCATTTT.